One TCR beta chain is described in this entry. A few counts support this clone. Its antigen target is currently unknown. No much larger clone exists at a distance of one base, and base qualities are not known. TCRbeta CDR3 regions were amplified from genomic DNA by means of the immunoSEQ Assay, a bias-controlled multiplex PCR. The paper's processing steps were these. The number of nucleated cells in each sample was estimated from the amplification of reference gene primers within the assay. To quantify the absolute abundance of each unique TCRbeta CDR3 rearrangement, sequence reads were collapsed and filtered. Productive Simpson clonality was computed per sample as the square root of Simpson's diversity index over productive rearrangements. Held by TCRdb, this immuneACCESS table contains in-frame sequences only and omits some clones. Under half of the omission traces to an unresolved V gene where checked; the cause of the rest is unknown. The V and J calls and clone size come from that table; D and trimming were worked out from the DNA. For this sample there are approximately 220,000 clones; about 80% appear just once. The leading ten clones occupy about 3% of the sample.

For CDR1 and CDR2, the germline V gene (reference sequence) lists MNHNY and SVGAGI. Compared with germline, V lacks 6 bases and J lacks 8 bases; bases without a gene match: 8. The CDR3 numbers 14 residues from cysteine through phenylalanine. Just CDR3 DNA is preserved here, 42 bases in frame from base 1. These data are taken from a study of blood T cell repertoires in COVID-19 (dated by TCRdb to between 2020 and 2021). In the study overall: Samples covering the acute and convalescent phases of COVID-19 were provided by collaborators in the United States, Italy and Spain. The prospective study material was composed of cDNA or gDNA derived from T cells, B-cell-depleted T cells, or PBMCs. Subjects who had been exposed to COVID-19, were actively infected with it, or had recovered from it provided the deeply sampled blood TCRbeta repertoires that made up the dataset. The repertoires were made available in a free public database intended to serve as a resource for research on the immune response to SARS-CoV-2. The samples were drawn from two sources: the first 160 participants of the ongoing ImmuneRACE study, and 1,254 subjects contributed by 6 global collaborators. Nearly every sample came with metadata listing a de-identified subject ID, COVID-19 status, age in years and sex. Where HLA class I and class II types were available, the types were taken from metadata supplied by the sample provider, not from assay-based typing. Overall study outcomes, separate from this receptor: The quantity of clinical and demographic metadata differed by source and by participant and was supplied without curation.

Another Seattle source contributed samples from volunteer blood donors who had recovered from COVID-19. Collaborating institutions collected whole blood in K2EDTA tubes following their own protocols. For TCRbeta analysis, collaborators shipped samples in one of three forms: frozen whole blood, isolated PBMCs, or DNA extracted from either of those sample types. This sequence originates from a woman in her twenties or thirties who had recovered from COVID-19. The rearranged chain carries TRBV6-6 and TRBJ1-4; TRBD1 agrees with 8 junctional bases. The sample consisted of peripheral blood. Here the CDR3 is given as CASRVGQGEEKLFF. The sequence in DNA is TGTGCCAGCAGGGTTGGACAGGGAGAGGAAAAACTGTTTTTT.